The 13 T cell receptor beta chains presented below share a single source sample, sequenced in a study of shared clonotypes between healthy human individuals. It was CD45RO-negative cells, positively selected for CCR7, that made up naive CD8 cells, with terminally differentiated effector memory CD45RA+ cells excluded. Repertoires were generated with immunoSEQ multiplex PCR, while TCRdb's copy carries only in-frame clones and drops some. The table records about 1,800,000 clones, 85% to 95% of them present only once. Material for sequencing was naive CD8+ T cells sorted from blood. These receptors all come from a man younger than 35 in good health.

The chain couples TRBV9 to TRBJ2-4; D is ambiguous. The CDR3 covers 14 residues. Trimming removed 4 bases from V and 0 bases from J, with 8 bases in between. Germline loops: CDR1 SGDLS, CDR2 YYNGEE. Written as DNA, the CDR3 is TGTGCCAGCAGCCCTTTTGGAGCCAAAAACATTCAGTACTTC. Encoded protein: CASSPFGAKNIQYF.

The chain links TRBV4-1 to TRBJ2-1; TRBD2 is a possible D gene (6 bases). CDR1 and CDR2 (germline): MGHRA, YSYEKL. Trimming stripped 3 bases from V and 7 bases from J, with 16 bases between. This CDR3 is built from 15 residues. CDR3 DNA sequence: TGCGCCAGCAGCCATACCGTTCTGGCGGGAAATGAGCAGTTCTTC. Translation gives CASSHTVLAGNEQFF.

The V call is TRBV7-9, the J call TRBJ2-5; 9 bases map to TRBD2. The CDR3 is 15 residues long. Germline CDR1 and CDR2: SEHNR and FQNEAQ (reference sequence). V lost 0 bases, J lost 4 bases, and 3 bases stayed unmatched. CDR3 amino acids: CASSLASGRGETQYF. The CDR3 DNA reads TGTGCCAGCAGCTTAGCTAGCGGGAGAGGAGAGACCCAGTACTTC.

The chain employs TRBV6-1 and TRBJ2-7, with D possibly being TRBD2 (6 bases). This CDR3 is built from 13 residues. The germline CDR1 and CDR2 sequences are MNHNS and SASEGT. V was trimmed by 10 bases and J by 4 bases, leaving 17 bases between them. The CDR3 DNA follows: TGTGCCACCTCCAGGAGGGATCCTTACGAGCAGTACTTC. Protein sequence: CATSRRDPYEQYF.

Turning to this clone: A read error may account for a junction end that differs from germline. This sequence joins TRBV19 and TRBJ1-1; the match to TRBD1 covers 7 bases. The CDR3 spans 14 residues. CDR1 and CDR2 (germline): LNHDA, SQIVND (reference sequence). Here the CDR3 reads CASRIGGLYTEAFF. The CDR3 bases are TGTGCCAGTAGGATAGGGGGCCTCTACACTGAAGCTTTCTTT.

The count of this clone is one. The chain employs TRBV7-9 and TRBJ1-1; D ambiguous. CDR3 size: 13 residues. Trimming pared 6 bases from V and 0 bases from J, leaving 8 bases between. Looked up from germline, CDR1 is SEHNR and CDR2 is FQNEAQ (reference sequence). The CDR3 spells CASREELNTEAFF. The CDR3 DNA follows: TGTGCCAGCAGGGAGGAACTGAACACTGAAGCTTTCTTT.

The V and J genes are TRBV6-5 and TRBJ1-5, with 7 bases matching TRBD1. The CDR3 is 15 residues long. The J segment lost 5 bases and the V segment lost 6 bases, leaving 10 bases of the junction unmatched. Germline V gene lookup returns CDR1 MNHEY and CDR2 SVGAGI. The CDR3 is CASRLRQGLDQPQHF. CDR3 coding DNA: TGTGCCAGCAGGTTAAGACAGGGCCTAGATCAGCCCCAGCATTTT.

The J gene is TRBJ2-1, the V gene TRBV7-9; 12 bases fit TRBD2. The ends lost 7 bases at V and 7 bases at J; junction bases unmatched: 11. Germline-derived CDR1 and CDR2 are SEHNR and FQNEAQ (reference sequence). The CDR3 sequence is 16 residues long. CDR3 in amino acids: CASTLDPTSGGNEQFF. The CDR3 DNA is TGTGCCAGCACCCTTGACCCGACTAGCGGGGGAAATGAGCAGTTCTTC. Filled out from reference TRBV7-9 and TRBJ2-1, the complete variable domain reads DTGVSQNPRHKITKRGQNVTFRCDPISEHNRLYWYRQTLGQGPEFLTYFQNEAQLEKSRLLSDRFSAERPKGSFSTLEIQRTEQGDSAMYLCASTLDPTSGGNEQFFGPGTRLTVL.

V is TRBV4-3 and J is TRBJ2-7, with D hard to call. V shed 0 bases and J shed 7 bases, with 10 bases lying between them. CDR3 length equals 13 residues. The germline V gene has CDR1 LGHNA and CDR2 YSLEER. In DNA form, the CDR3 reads TGCGCCAGCAGCCAAGAAGGTTTGGGTGAGCAGTACTTC. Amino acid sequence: CASSQEGLGEQYF.

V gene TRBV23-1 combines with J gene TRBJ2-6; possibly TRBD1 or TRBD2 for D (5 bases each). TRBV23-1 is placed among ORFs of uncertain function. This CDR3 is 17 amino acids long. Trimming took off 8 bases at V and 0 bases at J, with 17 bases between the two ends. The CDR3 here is CASAGKGESSGANVLTF. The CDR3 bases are TGCGCCAGCGCCGGTAAAGGGGAGAGCTCTGGGGCCAACGTCCTGACTTTC.

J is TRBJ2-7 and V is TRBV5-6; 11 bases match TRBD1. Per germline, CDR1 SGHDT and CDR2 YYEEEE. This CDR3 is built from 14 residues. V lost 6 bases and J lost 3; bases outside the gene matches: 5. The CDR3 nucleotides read TGTGCCAGCACCTGGGGGACAGGGGGCTACGAGCAGTACTTC. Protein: CASTWGTGGYEQYF.

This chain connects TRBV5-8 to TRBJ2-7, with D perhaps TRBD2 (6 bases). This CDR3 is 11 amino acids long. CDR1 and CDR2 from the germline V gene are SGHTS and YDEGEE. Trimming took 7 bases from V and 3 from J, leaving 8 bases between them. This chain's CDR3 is CASAGYYEQYF. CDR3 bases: TGTGCCAGCGCGGGGTACTACGAGCAGTACTTC.

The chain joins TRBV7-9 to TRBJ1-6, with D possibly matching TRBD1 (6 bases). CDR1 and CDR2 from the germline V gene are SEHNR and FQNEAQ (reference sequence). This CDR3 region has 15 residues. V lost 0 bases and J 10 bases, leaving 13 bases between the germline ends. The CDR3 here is CASSLAVGGESPLHF. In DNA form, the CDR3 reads TGTGCCAGCAGCTTAGCTGTAGGGGGAGAATCACCCCTCCACTTT. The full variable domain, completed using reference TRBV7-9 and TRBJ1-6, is DTGVSQNPRHKITKRGQNVTFRCDPISEHNRLYWYRQTLGQGPEFLTYFQNEAQLEKSRLLSDRFSAERPKGSFSTLEIQRTEQGDSAMYLCASSLAVGGESPLHFGNGTRLTVT.